The clone carrying this T cell receptor beta chain has only a few counts. The antigen is not known. HTBI primers from iRepertoire and Arm-PCR of CDR3 regions yielded the TCR beta libraries. One entry per CDR3 protein results from TCRdb running MiXCR on the multiplex PCR reads. The table includes some 250,000 distinct CDR3 sequences, about 17% detected once. Time point specified: newly diagnosed GD, antithyroid drugs for less than 3 months. PBMCs were the source of the RNA used for TCR sequencing. Patients met American Thyroid Association criteria for Graves' disease. The source of the sample is a study of regulatory T cells in long-lasting Graves disease. Study outcomes and limitations: TCR diversity in persistent Graves' patients was below that of newly diagnosed ones. Not thyroid tissue but only peripheral blood was studied.

Germline CDR1 and CDR2: DFQATT and SNEGSKA (reference sequence). The CDR3 is 13 amino acids. The V end lost 3 bases, the J end lost 2 bases, and 8 bases lay between the germline ends. The chain links TRBV20-1 to TRBJ1-5; no clear D. The sequence came from a female donor with Graves disease. Sequencing used peripheral blood mononuclear cells (PBMCs), obtained at new diagnosis, from a patient treated with antithyroid drugs. The CDR3 protein is CSARAIGNQPQHF. The CDR3 coding sequence is TGCAGTGCTAGGGCTATTGGCAATCAGCCCCAGCATTTT.